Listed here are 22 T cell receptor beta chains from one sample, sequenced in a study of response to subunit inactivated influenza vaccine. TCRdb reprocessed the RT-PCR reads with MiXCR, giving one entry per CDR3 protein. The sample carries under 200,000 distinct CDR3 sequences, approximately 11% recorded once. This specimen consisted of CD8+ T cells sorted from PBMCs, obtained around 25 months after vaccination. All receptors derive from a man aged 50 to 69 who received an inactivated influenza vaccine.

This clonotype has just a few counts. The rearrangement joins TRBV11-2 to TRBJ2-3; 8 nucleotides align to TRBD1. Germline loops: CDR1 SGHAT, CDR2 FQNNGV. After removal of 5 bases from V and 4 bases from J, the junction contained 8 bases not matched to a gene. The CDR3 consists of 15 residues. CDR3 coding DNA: TGTGCCAGCAGCCGACGGACAGGGCCGGCAGATACGCAGTATTTT. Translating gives CASSRRTGPADTQYF.

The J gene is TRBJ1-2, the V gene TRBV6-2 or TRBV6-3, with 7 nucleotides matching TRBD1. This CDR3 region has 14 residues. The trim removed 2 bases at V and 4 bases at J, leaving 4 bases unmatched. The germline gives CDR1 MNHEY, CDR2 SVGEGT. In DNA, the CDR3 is TGTGCCAGCAGTTACAGGGGGCTGGGCTATGGCTACACCTTC. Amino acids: CASSYRGLGYGYTF.

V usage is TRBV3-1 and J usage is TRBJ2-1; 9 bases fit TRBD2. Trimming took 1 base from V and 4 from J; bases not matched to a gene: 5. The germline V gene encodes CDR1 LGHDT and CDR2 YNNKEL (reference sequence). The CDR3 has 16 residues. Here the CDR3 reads CASSQVAGGLYNEQFF. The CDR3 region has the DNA TGTGCCAGCAGCCAAGTGGCGGGAGGGTTATACAATGAGCAGTTCTTC.

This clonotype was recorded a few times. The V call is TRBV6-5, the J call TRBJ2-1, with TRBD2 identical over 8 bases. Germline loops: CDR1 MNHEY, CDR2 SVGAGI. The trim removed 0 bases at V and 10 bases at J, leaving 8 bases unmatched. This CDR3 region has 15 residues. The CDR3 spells CASSYSGAGVGEQFF. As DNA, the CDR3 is TGTGCCAGCAGTTACTCGGGAGCGGGAGTAGGGGAGCAGTTCTTC.

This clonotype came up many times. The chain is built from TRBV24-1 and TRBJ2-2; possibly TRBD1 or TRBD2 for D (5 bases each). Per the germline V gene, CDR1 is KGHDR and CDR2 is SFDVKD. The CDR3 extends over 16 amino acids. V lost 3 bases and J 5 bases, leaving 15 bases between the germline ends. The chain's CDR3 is CATSDGWRGETGELFF. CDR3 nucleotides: TGTGCCACCAGTGATGGATGGCGAGGGGAGACCGGGGAGCTGTTTTTT.

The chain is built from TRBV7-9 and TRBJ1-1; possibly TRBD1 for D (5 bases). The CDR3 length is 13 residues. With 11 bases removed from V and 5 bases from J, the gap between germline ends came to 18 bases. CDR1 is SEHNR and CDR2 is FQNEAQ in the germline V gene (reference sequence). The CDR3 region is CAVQRGAETEAFF. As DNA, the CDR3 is TGTGCCGTCCAGAGAGGGGCAGAAACTGAAGCTTTCTTT.

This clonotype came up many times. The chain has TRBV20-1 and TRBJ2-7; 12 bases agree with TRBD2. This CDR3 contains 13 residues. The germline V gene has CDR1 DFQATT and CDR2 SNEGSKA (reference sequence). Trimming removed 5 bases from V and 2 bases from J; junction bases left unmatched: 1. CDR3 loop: CSASSGRAYEQYF. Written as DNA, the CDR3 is TGCAGTGCTTCTAGCGGGAGGGCCTACGAGCAGTACTTC.

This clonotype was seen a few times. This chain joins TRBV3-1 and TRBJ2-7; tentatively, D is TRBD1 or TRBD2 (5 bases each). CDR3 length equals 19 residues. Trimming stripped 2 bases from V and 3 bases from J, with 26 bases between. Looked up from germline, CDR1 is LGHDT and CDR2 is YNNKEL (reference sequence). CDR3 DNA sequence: TGTGCCAGCAGCCAATTCCCCGACGGGGCGTGGAGAAACCTCTACGAGCAGTACTTC. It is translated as CASSQFPDGAWRNLYEQYF.

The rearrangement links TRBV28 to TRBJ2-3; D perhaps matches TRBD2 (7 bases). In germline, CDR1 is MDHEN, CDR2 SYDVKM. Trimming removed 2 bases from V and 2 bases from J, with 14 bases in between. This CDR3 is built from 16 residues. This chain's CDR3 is CASSLIAGANTDTQYF. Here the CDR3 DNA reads TGTGCCAGCAGTTTAATCGCGGGGGCGAACACAGATACGCAGTATTTT.

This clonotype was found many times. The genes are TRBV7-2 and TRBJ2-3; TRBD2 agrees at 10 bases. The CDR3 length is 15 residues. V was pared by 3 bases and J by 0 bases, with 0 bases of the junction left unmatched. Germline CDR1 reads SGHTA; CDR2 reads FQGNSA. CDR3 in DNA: TGTGCCAGCAGCTTTAGCGGGGGGAGCACAGATACGCAGTATTTT. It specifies CASSFSGGSTDTQYF.

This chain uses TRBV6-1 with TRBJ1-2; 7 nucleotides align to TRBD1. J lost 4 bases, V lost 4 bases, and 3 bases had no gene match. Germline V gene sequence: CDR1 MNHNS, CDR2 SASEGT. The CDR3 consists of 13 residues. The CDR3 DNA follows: TGTGCCAGCAGTGCGACAGGGACCTATGGCTACACCTTC. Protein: CASSATGTYGYTF.

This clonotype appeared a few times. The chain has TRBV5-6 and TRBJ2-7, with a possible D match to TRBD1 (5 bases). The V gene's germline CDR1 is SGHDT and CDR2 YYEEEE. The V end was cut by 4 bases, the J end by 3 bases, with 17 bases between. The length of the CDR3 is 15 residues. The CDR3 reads CASSAYHRSLYEQYF. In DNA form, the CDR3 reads TGTGCCAGCAGCGCCTATCACAGGTCTCTCTACGAGCAGTACTTC.

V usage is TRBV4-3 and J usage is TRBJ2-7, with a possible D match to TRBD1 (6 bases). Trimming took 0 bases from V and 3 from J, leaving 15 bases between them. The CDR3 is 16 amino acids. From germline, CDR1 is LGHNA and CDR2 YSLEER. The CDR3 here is CASSQEAQTGIYEQYF. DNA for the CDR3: TGCGCCAGCAGCCAAGAAGCCCAAACAGGGATCTACGAGCAGTACTTC.

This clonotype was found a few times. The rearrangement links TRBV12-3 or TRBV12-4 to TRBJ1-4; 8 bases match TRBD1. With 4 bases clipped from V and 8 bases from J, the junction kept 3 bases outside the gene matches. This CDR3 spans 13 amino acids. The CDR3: CASSWTGLEKLFF. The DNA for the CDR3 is TGTGCCAGCAGTTGGACAGGGTTGGAAAAACTGTTTTTT.

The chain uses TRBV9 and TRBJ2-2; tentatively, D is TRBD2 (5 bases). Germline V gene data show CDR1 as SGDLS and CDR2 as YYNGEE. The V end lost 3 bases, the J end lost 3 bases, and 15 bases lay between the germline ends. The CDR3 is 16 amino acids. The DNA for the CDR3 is TGTGCCAGCAGCGGGCGCCGGGGTGGACACACCGGGGAGCTGTTTTTT. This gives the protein CASSGRRGGHTGELFF.

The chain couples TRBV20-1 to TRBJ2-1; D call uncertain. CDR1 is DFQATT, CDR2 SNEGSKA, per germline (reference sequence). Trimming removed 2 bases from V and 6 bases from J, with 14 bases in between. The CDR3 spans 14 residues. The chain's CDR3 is CSARRPVGFNEQFF. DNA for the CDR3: TGCAGTGCTAGAAGACCCGTTGGGTTCAATGAGCAGTTCTTC.

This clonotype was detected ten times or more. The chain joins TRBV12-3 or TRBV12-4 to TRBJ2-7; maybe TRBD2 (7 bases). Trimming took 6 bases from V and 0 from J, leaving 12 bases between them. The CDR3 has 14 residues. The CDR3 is CASSLAGASYEQYF. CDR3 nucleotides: TGTGCCAGCAGCTTGGCGGGGGCCTCCTACGAGCAGTACTTC.

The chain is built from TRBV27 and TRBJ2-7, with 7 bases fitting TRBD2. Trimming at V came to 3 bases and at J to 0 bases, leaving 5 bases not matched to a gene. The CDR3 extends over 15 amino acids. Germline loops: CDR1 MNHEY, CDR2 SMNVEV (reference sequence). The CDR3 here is CASSLVWGGSYEQYF. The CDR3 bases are TGTGCCAGCAGTTTGGTATGGGGGGGCTCCTACGAGCAGTACTTC.

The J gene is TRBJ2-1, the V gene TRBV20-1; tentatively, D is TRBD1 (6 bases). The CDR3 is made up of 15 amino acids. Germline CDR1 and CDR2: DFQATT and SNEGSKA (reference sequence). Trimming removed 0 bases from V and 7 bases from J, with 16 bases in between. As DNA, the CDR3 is TGCAGTGCTAGAGAGGCAATAGCGAGGGGGAATGAGCAGTTCTTC. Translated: CSAREAIARGNEQFF.

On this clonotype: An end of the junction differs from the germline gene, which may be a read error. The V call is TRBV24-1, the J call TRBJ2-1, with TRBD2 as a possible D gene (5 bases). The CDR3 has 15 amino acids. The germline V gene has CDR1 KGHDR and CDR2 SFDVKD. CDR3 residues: CATRDSGIDYNEQFF. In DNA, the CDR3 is TGTGCCACCCGTGATTCGGGGATTGATTACAATGAGCAGTTCTTC.

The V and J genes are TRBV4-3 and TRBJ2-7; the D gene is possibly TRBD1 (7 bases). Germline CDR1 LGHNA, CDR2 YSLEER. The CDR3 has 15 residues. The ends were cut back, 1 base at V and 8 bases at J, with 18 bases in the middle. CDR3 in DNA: TGCGCCAGCAGCCAAGCGGTGAAGGGGGCGGGGAAGCAGTACTTC. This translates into CASSQAVKGAGKQYF.

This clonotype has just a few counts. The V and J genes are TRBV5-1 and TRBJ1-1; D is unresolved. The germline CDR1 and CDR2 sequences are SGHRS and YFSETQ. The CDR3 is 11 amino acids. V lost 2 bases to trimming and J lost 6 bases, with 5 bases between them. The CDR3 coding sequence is TGCGCCAGCAGCTTTACCCCTGAAGCTTTCTTT. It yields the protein CASSFTPEAFF. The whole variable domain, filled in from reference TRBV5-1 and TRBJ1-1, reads KAGVTQTPRYLIKTRGQQVTLSCSPISGHRSVSWYQQTPGQGLQFLFEYFSETQRNKGNFPGRFSGRQFSNSRSEMNVSTLELGDSALYLCASSFTPEAFFGQGTRLTVV.